These T cell receptor beta chains were read from a single sample in a study of blood T cell repertoires in COVID-19. The repertoire was sequenced with immunoSEQ multiplex PCR; TCRdb's copy has only in-frame clones and lacks some. The sample lists around 180,000 clones, roughly nine tenths occurring once. Sequencing was performed on peripheral blood. The origin of the receptors is a man in his 70s with active or convalescent COVID-19. The CDR3 runs from the conserved cysteine through the conserved F or W. The D gene is left open where the match is weak. For some rows the clone size is stated as once, few or many, or as a class when expanded; others skip it.

clone_size	v_call	j_call	d_call	cdr3_aa	cdr3_nt
.	TRBV27	TRBJ2-1	TRBD2	CASSPHPGGGGYNEQFF	TGTGCCAGCAGTCCTCACCCGGGCGGGGGGGGCTACAATGAGCAGTTCTTC
.	TRBV28	TRBJ1-4	TRBD1	CASTWGTRGRGTEKLFF	TGTGCCAGCACCTGGGGGACCAGGGGGCGCGGTACTGAAAAACTGTTTTTT
few	TRBV2	TRBJ2-2	.	CASRQSGELFF	TGTGCCAGCAGACAGTCCGGGGAGCTGTTTTTT
.	TRBV7-9	TRBJ1-4	.	CASSQWGLNEKLFF	TGTGCCAGCAGCCAATGGGGGCTGAATGAAAAACTGTTTTTT
.	TRBV28	TRBJ2-3	TRBD1	CAVARDRAEDTQYF	TGTGCCGTCGCGAGGGACAGGGCGGAGGATACGCAGTATTTT
.	TRBV2	TRBJ1-1	TRBD1	CASSQQGGVTEAFF	TGTGCCAGCAGCCAACAGGGGGGGGTCACTGAAGCTTTCTTT
few	TRBV30	TRBJ2-3	.	CAWTPPVAGMHGTQYF	TGTGCCTGGACCCCCCCCGTGGCAGGGATGCATGGTACGCAGTATTTT
.	TRBV10-3	TRBJ1-1	.	CAITKDRNTEAFF	TGTGCCATCACAAAGGACAGGAACACTGAAGCTTTCTTT
.	TRBV5-4	TRBJ2-1	TRBD2	CASSLAGSSGRANLFF	TGTGCCAGCAGCTTGGCCGGTTCTAGCGGGAGGGCGAATCTGTTCTTC
.	TRBV7-2	TRBJ1-2	TRBD1	CASSFGQGDGYTF	TGTGCCAGCAGCTTTGGGCAGGGGGACGGCTACACCTTC
.	TRBV28	TRBJ1-1	TRBD1	CASSVGDSVAFF	TGTGCCAGCAGTGTCGGGGACAGCGTAGCTTTCTTT
.	TRBV30	TRBJ2-7	TRBD1	CAWSALGQGKRYF	TGTGCCTGGAGTGCCCTAGGACAGGGAAAAAGGTACTTC
.	TRBV27	TRBJ2-7	.	CASSIQGLDEQYF	TGTGCCAGCAGTATACAGGGCCTGGATGAGCAGTACTTC
once	TRBV7-5	TRBJ2-6	.	CARSLVWHSPSGANVLTF	TGTGCCAGAAGCTTAGTCTGGCACAGTCCCTCTGGGGCCAACGTCCTGACTTTC
.	TRBV7-2	TRBJ2-1	TRBD1	CASSLIATGRGNEQFF	TGTGCCAGCAGCTTAATAGCGACAGGGAGAGGCAATGAGCAGTTCTTC
.	TRBV10-3	TRBJ2-7	TRBD1	CAISDPTGIRSYEQYF	TGTGCCATCAGTGACCCGACAGGGATAAGGTCCTACGAGCAGTACTTC
.	TRBV7-2	TRBJ2-3	.	CASRPSDRGNTDTQYF	TGTGCCAGCAGACCTAGCGATCGGGGAAACACAGATACGCAGTATTTT
.	TRBV28	TRBJ2-5	.	CASTGGSGTQETQYF	TGTGCCAGCACAGGGGGTAGCGGCACCCAAGAGACCCAGTACTTC
.	TRBV7-2	TRBJ1-2	TRBD1	CASSDRDRGSYTF	TGTGCCAGCAGCGACCGGGACAGGGGGTCCTACACCTTC
.	TRBV3-1/TRBV3-2	TRBJ2-5	TRBD2	CASSRLAGGRETQYF	TGTGCCAGCAGCAGACTAGCGGGGGGGCGGGAGACCCAGTACTTC